Given below is one TCR beta chain in context. The record originates from a study of cytomegalovirus exposure and HLA in healthy donors. Germline CDR1 and CDR2: SGHNT and YYREEE (reference sequence). The CDR3 length is 15 residues. V lost 0 bases, J lost 3 bases, and 12 bases lay in between. The protocol was immunoSEQ multiplex PCR, while the TCRdb copy is restricted to in-frame clones and leaves out a portion. The table records under 200,000 clones, about 89% of them present only once. Sequences were obtained from PBMCs. This chain joins TRBV5-4 and TRBJ1-2; a weak D match, TRBD1 (5 bases). This clonotype originated in a woman between 18 and 29 years old in good health and CMV-seropositive. The CDR3 region has the DNA TGTGCCAGCAGCTTGGAGGCGGGGGGGGACTATGGCTACACCTTC. Protein product: CASSLEAGGDYGYTF.